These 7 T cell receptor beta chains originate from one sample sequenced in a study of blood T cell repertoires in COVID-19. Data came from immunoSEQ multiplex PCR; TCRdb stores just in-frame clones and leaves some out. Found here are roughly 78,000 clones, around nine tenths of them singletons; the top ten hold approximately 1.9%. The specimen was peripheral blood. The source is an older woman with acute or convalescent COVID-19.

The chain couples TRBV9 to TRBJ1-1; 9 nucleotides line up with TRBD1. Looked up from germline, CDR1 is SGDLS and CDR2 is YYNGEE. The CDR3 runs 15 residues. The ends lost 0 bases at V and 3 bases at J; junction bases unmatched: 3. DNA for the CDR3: TGTGCCAGCAGCGTAGAAGGGACAGGGCACACTGAAGCTTTCTTT. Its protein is CASSVEGTGHTEAFF. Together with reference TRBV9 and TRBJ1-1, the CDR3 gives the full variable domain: DSGVTQTPKHLITATGQRVTLRCSPRSGDLSVYWYQQSLDQGLQFLIQYYNGEERAKGNILERFSAQQFPDLHSELNLSSLELGDSALYFCASSVEGTGHTEAFFGQGTRLTVV.

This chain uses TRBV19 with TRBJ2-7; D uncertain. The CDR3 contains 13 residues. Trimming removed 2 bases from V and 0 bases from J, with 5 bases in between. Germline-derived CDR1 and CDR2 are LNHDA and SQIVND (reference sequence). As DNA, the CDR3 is TGTGCCAGTAGTATAAGCTTCTCCTACGAGCAGTACTTC. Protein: CASSISFSYEQYF.

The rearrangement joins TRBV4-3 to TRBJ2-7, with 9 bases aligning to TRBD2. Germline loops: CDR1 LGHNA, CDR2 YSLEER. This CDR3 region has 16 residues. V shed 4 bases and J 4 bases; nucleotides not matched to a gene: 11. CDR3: CASSLGGAGGAYEQYF. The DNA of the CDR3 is TGCGCCAGCAGCCTGGGCGGAGCGGGAGGTGCGTACGAGCAGTACTTC.

For the CDR3, the DNA is TGTGCCAGCAGGAAACCACCGGGACAGACTAATTCACCCCTCCACTTT. This translates into CASRKPPGQTNSPLHF. The chain carries TRBV27 and TRBJ1-6, with 7 nucleotides matching TRBD1. The V and J ends lost 6 bases and 6 bases, in that order; junction bases with no gene match: 11. The CDR3 runs to 16 residues. The germline gives CDR1 MNHEY, CDR2 SMNVEV (reference sequence).

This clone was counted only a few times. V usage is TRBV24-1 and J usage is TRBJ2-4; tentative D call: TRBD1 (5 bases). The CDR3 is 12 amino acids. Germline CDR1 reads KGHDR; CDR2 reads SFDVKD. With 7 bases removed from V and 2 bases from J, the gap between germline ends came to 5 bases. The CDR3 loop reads CATRDTKNIQYF. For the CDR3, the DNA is TGTGCCACCAGGGACACCAAAAACATTCAGTACTTC.

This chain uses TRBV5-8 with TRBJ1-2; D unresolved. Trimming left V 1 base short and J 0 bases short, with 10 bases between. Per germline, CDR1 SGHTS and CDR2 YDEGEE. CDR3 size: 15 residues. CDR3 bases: TGTGCCAGCAGCTTGATGGCGACTTCTAACTATGGCTACACCTTC. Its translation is CASSLMATSNYGYTF.

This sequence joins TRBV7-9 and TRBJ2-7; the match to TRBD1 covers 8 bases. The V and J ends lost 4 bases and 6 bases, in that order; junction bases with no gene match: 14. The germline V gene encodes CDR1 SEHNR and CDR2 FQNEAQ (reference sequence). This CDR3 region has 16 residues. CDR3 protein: CASSSRGQGLSGEQYF. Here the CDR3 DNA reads TGTGCCAGCAGCTCGAGAGGACAGGGTCTATCGGGCGAGCAGTACTTC.